These 16 T cell receptor beta chains came from one sample sequenced in a study of vaccination and CD4 T cells after COVID-19. These receptors' targets are unknown. Treatment denoted: roughly ten-day PBMC culture with coronavirus spike peptide pools or control peptides (ViraFEST assay). The Oncomine TCR Beta short-read assay generated sequence data from the DNA of cultured CD4+ T cells. Via MiXCR, TCRdb re-called the PCR reads, giving one row per CDR3 protein. The table shows more than 15,000 distinct CDR3 sequences, with around 58% occurring only once. The sequenced material came from CD4+ T cells from blood, cultured in vitro. These receptors all stem from a human donor who had recovered from COVID-19.

The chain combines TRBV7-3 with TRBJ2-3; D unclear. Germline V gene data show CDR1 as SGHTA and CDR2 as FQGTGA. Between the trimmed V and J ends, which lost 1 base and 5 bases, there was a span of 16 bases. The length of the CDR3 is 16 residues. Here the CDR3 DNA reads TGTGCCAGCAGCTTAAGTTCGGGCTGGGCAGAAGATACGCAGTATTTT. It translates to CASSLSSGWAEDTQYF.

The J gene is TRBJ2-5, the V gene TRBV20-1; TRBD2 matches at 10 bases. The junction had 10 bases not matched to a gene; V was cut back by 3 bases and J by 6 bases. The germline gives CDR1 DFQATT, CDR2 SNEGSKA (reference sequence). The CDR3 covers 15 residues. CDR3 sequence: CSASSPSGSTKTQYF. For the CDR3, the DNA is TGCAGTGCTAGTAGTCCTAGCGGGAGTACGAAGACCCAGTACTTC.

The chain links TRBV30 to TRBJ1-5; D gene uncertain. Trimming removed 2 bases from V and 6 bases from J, with 11 bases in between. The CDR3 sequence is 13 residues long. Germline V gene sequence: CDR1 GTSNPN, CDR2 SVGIG (reference sequence). The CDR3 spells CAWSRAESQPQHF. The CDR3 bases are TGTGCCTGGAGTCGGGCAGAAAGTCAGCCCCAGCATTTT.

V usage is TRBV4-1 and J usage is TRBJ1-2, with D tentatively TRBD1 (5 bases). This CDR3 is 16 amino acids long. Germline-derived CDR1 and CDR2 are MGHRA and YSYEKL. Trimming removed 0 bases from V and 5 bases from J, with 16 bases in between. CDR3 DNA sequence: TGCGCCAGCAGCCAAGATGGGCCTGGTGGGGGTTATGGCTACACCTTC. This codes for CASSQDGPGGGYGYTF.

The rearrangement links TRBV20-1 to TRBJ2-3, with 14 nucleotides matching TRBD2. The CDR3 runs to 19 residues. The germline V gene has CDR1 DFQATT and CDR2 SNEGSKA (reference sequence). J lost 0 bases, V lost 4 bases, and 12 bases had no gene match. The CDR3 nucleotides are TGCAGTGCTACCGCCCCGGGACTAGCGGGAGCGCTAAGCACAGATACGCAGTATTTT. Translating it yields CSATAPGLAGALSTDTQYF.

The chain joins TRBV19 to TRBJ2-7; possible D gene TRBD2, 5 bases. V gave up 10 bases and J gave up 0 bases, with 13 bases separating them. The CDR3 loop spans 13 amino acids. CDR1 and CDR2 (germline): LNHDA, SQIVND (reference sequence). The CDR3 spells CATGLTSSYEQYF. CDR3 sequence (DNA): TGTGCCACCGGACTTACTAGCTCCTACGAGCAGTACTTC.

V and J are TRBV24-1 and TRBJ2-1; no definite D call. V was trimmed by 4 bases and J by 2 bases, leaving 11 bases between them. There are 15 residues in the CDR3. Germline CDR1 is KGHDR and CDR2 is SFDVKD. CDR3 sequence: CATSEYKGPYNEQFF. The CDR3 DNA reads TGTGCCACCAGTGAATACAAGGGTCCCTACAATGAGCAGTTCTTC.

CDR3 DNA: TGTGCCAGCCAACTAGCGGGAGGGAGATTAGGCACAGATACGCAGTATTTT. This sequence encodes CASQLAGGRLGTDTQYF. J is TRBJ2-3 and V is TRBV2, with 13 bases lining up with TRBD2. The germline V gene encodes CDR1 SNHLY and CDR2 FYNNEI. The ends lost 8 bases at V and 1 base at J; junction bases unmatched: 9. This CDR3 has 17 amino acids.

V gene TRBV3-1 combines with J gene TRBJ2-5; D might be TRBD1 or TRBD2, each matching 6 bases. This CDR3 contains 13 residues. Germline loops: CDR1 LGHDT, CDR2 YNNKEL (reference sequence). Deletions cut 2 bases from V and 5 bases from J, with 9 bases between. The CDR3 DNA sequence: TGTGCCAGCAGCCAATTGGGGGGCGAGACCCAGTACTTC. Its translation: CASSQLGGETQYF.

The chain has TRBV7-2 and TRBJ2-1; TRBD2 agrees at 9 bases. Per germline, CDR1 SGHTA and CDR2 FQGNSA. The CDR3 runs 15 residues. Trimming removed 0 bases from V and 6 bases from J; junction bases left unmatched: 3. CDR3 loop: CASSLASGSFNEQFF. In nucleotides, the CDR3 is TGTGCCAGCAGCTTAGCTAGCGGGAGTTTCAATGAGCAGTTCTTC. The full variable domain, rest sourced from reference TRBV7-2 and TRBJ2-1, is GAGVSQSPSNKVTEKGKDVELRCDPISGHTALYWYRQSLGQGLEFLIYFQGNSAPDKSGLPSDRFSAERTGGSVSTLTIQRTQQEDSAVYLCASSLASGSFNEQFFGPGTRLTVL.

This clonotype occurred a few times. V usage is TRBV12-5 and J usage is TRBJ2-7; 8 bases are shared with TRBD1. CDR1 is LGHNT, CDR2 FRNRAP, per germline. The V gene end was trimmed by 6 bases and the J gene end by 1 base; junction bases not matched to a gene: 5. The CDR3 covers 14 residues. The CDR3 bases are TGTGCTAGTGGGCTCCGGGACAGGTCCTACGAGCAGTACTTC. It specifies CASGLRDRSYEQYF.

V gene TRBV10-1 combines with J gene TRBJ2-2; D gene uncertain. CDR1 and CDR2 (germline): WNHNN, SYGVQD (reference sequence). CDR3 size: 12 residues. Trimming left V 4 bases short and J 2 bases short, with 2 bases between. The DNA for the CDR3 is TGCGCCAGCAGTGTAAACACCGGGGAGCTGTTTTTT. Translation: CASSVNTGELFF.

The chain is built from TRBV20-1 and TRBJ2-4; 10 bases are shared with TRBD1. The CDR3 sequence is 14 residues long. V dropped 6 bases and J dropped 5; count of bases not matched to a gene: 7. Looked up from germline, CDR1 is DFQATT and CDR2 is SNEGSKA (reference sequence). The CDR3 bases are TGCAGTGCCCGACAGGGGGCGCAGGAAAACATTCAGTACTTC. This translates into CSARQGAQENIQYF.

The rearrangement links TRBV10-3 to TRBJ2-3, with D possibly being TRBD2 (5 bases). The length of the CDR3 is 12 residues. Trimming removed 0 bases at V and 9 bases at J, with 7 bases between. Germline V gene data show CDR1 as ENHRY and CDR2 as SYGVKD. CDR3 bases: TGTGCCATCAGTGAGTCCAGCGGAACGCAGTATTTT. This gives the protein CAISESSGTQYF.

The chain uses TRBV19 and TRBJ2-7; 11 nucleotides align to TRBD2. The CDR3 is made up of 17 amino acids. The V gene end was trimmed by 5 bases and the J gene end by 7 bases; junction bases not matched to a gene: 16. Germline CDR1 is LNHDA and CDR2 is SQIVND (reference sequence). Here the CDR3 reads CASSEVAGGPTSREQYF. CDR3 nucleotide sequence: TGTGCCAGTAGTGAGGTAGCGGGAGGGCCTACTTCTAGGGAGCAGTACTTC.

This clonotype has just a few counts. This rearrangement joins TRBV20-1 to TRBJ1-5; D ambiguous. The V gene's germline CDR1 is DFQATT and CDR2 SNEGSKA (reference sequence). The CDR3 runs 12 residues. This CDR3 is CRAGSPNQPQHF. CDR3 coding DNA: TGCAGGGCGGGGAGCCCTAATCAGCCCCAGCATTTT.